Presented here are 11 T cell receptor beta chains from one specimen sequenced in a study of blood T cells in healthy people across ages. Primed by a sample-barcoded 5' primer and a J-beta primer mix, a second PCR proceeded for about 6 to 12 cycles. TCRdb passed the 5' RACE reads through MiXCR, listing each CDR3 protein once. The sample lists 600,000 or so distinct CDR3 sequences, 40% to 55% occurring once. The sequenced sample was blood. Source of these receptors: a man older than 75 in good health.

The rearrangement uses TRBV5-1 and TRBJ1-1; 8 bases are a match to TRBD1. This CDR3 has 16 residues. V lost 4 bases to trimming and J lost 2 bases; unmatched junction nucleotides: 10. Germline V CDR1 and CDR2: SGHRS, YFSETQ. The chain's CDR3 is CASSRNMGQENTEAFF. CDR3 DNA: TGCGCCAGCAGCCGAAACATGGGACAGGAAAACACTGAAGCTTTCTTT.

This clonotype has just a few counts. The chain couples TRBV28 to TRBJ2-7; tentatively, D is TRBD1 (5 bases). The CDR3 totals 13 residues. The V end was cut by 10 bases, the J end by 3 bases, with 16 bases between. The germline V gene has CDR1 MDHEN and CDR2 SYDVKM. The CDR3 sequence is CATRSSGYYEQYF. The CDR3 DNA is TGTGCCACCCGGAGCTCAGGGTACTACGAGCAGTACTTC.

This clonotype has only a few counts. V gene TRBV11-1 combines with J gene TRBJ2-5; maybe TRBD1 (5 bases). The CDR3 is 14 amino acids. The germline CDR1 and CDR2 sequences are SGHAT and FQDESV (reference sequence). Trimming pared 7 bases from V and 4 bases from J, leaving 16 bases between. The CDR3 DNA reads TGTGCCAGCACGGGCAGGGCGAGTGGAGAGACCCAGTACTTC. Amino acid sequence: CASTGRASGETQYF.

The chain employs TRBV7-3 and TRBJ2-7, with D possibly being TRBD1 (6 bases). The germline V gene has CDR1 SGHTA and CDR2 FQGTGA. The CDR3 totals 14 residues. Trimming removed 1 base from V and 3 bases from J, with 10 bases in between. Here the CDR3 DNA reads TGTGCCAGCAGCTTAATGGGGGCAGGCTACGAGCAGTACTTC. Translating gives CASSLMGAGYEQYF. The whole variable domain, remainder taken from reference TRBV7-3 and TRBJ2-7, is GAGVSQTPSNKVTEKGKYVELRCDPISGHTALYWYRQSLGQGPEFLIYFQGTGAADDSGLPNDRFFAVRPEGSVSTLKIQRTERGDSAVYLCASSLMGAGYEQYFGPGTRLTVT.

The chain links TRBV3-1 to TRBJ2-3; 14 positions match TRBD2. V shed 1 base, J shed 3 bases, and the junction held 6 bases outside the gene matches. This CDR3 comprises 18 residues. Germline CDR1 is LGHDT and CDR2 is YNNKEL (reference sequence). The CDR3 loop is CASSQGTSGGPGTDTQYF. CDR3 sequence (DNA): TGTGCCAGCAGCCAAGGGACTAGCGGGGGGCCAGGTACAGATACGCAGTATTTT.

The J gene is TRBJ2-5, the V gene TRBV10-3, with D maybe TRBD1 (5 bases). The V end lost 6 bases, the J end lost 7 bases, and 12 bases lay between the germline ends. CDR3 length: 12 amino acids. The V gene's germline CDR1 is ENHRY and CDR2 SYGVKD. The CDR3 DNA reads TGTGCCATCAGGCAGGGAAAGGGGACCCAGTACTTC. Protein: CAIRQGKGTQYF.

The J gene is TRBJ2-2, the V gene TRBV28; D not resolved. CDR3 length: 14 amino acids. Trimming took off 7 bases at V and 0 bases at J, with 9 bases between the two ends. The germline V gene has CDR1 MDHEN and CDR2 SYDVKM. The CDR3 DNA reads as TGTGCCAGCACCTTTGGGACGAACACCGGGGAGCTGTTTTTT. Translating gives CASTFGTNTGELFF.

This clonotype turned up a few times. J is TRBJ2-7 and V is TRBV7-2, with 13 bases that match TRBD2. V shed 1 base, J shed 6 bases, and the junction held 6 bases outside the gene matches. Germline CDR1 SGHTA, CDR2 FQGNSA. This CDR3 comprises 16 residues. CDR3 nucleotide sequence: TGTGCCAGCAGCTTAGTAGGACTAGCGGGAGTATCCGAGCAGTACTTC. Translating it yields CASSLVGLAGVSEQYF. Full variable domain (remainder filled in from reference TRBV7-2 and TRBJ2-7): GAGVSQSPSNKVTEKGKDVELRCDPISGHTALYWYRQSLGQGLEFLIYFQGNSAPDKSGLPSDRFSAERTGGSVSTLTIQRTQQEDSAVYLCASSLVGLAGVSEQYFGPGTRLTVT.

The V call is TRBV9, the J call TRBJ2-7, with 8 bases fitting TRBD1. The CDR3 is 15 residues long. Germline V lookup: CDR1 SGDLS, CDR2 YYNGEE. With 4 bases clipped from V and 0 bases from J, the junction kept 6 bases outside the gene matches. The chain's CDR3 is CASSPSTGASYEQYF. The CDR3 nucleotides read TGTGCCAGCAGCCCTTCGACAGGGGCCTCCTACGAGCAGTACTTC.

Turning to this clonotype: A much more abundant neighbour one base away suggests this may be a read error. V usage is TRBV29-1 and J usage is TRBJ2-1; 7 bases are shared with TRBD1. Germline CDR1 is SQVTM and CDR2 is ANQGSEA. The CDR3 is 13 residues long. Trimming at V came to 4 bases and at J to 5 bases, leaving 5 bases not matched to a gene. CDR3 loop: CSVAITGDNEQFF. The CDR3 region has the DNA TGCAGCGTTGCGATCACAGGGGACAATGAGCAGTTCTTC.

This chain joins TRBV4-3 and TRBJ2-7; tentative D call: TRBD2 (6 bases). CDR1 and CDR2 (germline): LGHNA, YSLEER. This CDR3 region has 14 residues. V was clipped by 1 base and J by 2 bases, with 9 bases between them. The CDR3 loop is CASSQGLEPYEQYF. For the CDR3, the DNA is TGCGCCAGCAGCCAAGGACTAGAGCCCTACGAGCAGTACTTC.